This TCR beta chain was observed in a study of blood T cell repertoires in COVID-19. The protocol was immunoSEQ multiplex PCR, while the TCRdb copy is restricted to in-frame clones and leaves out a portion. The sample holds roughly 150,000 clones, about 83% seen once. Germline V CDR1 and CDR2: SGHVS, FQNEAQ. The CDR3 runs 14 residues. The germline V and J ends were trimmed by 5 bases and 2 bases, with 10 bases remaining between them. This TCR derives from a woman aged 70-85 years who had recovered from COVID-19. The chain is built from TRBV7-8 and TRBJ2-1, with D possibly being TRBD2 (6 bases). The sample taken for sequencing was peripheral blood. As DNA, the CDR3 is TGTGCCAGCAGCCCGGGGGTGGCCTACAATGAGCAGTTCTTC. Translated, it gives CASSPGVAYNEQFF.